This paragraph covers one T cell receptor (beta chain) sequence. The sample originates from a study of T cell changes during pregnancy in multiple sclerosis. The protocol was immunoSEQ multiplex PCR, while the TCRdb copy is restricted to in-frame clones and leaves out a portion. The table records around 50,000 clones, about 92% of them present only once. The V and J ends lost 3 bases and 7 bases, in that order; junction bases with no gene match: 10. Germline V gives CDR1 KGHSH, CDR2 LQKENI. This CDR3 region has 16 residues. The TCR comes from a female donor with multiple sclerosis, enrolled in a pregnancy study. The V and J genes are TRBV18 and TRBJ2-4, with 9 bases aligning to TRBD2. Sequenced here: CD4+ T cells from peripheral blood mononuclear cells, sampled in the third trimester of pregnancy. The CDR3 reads CASSPNSPGLANIQYF. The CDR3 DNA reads TGTGCCAGCTCACCTAACAGCCCGGGACTAGCCAACATTCAGTACTTC.